The clone carrying this T cell receptor beta chain appeared a few times. Its antigen is as yet unknown. Each CDR3 protein is one row after TCRdb ran MiXCR on the 5' RACE reads. Among roughly 570,000 distinct CDR3 sequences listed, more than 9% were seen once. CDR1 and CDR2 from the germline V gene are SQVTM and ANQGSEA. This CDR3 comprises 15 residues. V lost 7 bases to trimming and J lost 0 bases, with 16 bases between them. The sample comes from a study of identical twins. Overall study results and limits: Analyses of zero insertions could be partly confounded by invariant MAIT and iNKT cells. Low generation-probability sequences were in excess among twin-shared out-of-frame alpha sequences. Modelling approaches yielded underestimates of out-of-frame TCR alpha sharing between monozygotic twins. In drawing conclusions, the study used cross-sectional statistical analysis and did not follow the same donors.

The sample was also linked to a second study, of yellow fever vaccine responses in identical twins.

Sequencing was carried out using PBMCs. The receptor was isolated from a woman between 18 and 29 years old in good health. The genes are TRBV29-1 and TRBJ2-1; D remains unclear. CDR3 nucleotide sequence: TGCAGCGCTCTCAGTGGGTCAAGCTCCTACAATGAGCAGTTCTTC. Its translation: CSALSGSSSYNEQFF.